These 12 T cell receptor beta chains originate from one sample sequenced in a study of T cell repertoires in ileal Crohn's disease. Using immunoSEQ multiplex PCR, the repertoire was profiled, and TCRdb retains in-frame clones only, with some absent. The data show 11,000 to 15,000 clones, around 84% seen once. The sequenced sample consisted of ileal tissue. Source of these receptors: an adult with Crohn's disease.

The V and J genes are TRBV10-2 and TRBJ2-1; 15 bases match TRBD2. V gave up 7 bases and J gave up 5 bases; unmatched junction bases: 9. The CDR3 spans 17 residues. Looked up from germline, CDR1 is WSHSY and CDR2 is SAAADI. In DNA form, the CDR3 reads TGCGCCAGCATTCCCGGACTAGCGGGAGGGTCCCACAATGAGCAGTTCTTC. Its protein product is CASIPGLAGGSHNEQFF.

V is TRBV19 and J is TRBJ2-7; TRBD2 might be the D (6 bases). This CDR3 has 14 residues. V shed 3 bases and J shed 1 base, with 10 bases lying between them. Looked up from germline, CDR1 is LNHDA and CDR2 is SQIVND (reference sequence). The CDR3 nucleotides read TGTGCCAGTAGTATCGGGACTTTTTCCTACGAGCAGTACTTC. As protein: CASSIGTFSYEQYF. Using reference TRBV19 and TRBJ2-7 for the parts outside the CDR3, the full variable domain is DGGITQSPKYLFRKEGQNVTLSCEQNLNHDAMYWYRQDPGQGLRLIYYSQIVNDFQKGDIAEGYSVSREKKESFPLTVTSAQKNPTAFYLCASSIGTFSYEQYFGPGTRLTVT.

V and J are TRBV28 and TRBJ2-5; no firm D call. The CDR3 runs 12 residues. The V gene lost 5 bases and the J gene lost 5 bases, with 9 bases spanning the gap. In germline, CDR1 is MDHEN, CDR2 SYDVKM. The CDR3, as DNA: TGTGCCAGCAGTGCATCCGGGGAGACCCAGTACTTC. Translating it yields CASSASGETQYF.

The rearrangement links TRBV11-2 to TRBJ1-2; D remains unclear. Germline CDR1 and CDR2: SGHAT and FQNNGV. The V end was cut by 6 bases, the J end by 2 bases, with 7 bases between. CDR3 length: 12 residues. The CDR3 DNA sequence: TGTGCCAGCAGGCAGACAAACTATGGCTACACCTTC. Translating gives CASRQTNYGYTF.

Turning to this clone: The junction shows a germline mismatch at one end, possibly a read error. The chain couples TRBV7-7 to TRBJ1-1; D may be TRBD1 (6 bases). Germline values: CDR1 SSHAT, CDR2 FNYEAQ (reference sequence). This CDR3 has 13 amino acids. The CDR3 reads CASSRQENTEAFF. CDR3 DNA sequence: TGTGCTAGCAGCAGACAGGAGAACACTGAAGCTTTCTTT.

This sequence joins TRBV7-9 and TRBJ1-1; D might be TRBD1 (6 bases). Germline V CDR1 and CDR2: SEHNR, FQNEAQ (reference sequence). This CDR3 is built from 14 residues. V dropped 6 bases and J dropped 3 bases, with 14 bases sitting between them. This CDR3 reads CASSPRAGDTEAFF. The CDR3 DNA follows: TGTGCCAGCAGTCCCAGAGCAGGGGACACTGAAGCTTTCTTT.

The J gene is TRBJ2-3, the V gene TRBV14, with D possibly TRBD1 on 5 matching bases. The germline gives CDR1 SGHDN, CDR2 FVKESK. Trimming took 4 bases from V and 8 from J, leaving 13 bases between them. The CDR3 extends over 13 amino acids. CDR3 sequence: CASSLSHGATQYF. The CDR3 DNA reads TGTGCCAGCAGCCTATCTCATGGGGCTACGCAGTATTTT.

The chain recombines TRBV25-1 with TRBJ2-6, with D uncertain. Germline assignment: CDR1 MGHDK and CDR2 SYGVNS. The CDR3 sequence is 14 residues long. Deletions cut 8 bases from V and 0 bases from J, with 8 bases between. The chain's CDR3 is CASSSSSGANVLTF. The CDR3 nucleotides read TGTGCCAGCTCATCGAGCTCTGGGGCCAACGTCCTGACTTTC.

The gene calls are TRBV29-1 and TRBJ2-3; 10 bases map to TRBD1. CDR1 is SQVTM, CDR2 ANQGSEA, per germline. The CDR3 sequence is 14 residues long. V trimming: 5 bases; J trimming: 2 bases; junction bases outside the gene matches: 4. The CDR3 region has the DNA TGCAGCGTTACAGGACAGGGGGTCACAGATACGCAGTATTTT. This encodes CSVTGQGVTDTQYF.

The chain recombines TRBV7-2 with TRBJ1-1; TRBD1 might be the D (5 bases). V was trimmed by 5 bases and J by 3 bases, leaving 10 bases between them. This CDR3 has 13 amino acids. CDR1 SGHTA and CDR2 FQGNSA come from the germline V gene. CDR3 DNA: TGTGCCAGCAGCAAGGGGTTGGACACTGAAGCTTTCTTT. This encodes CASSKGLDTEAFF.

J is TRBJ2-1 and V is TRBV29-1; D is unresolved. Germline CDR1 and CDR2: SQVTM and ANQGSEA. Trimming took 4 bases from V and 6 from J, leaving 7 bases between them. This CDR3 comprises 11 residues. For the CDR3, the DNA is TGCAGCGTTGTTAGCAGCAATGAGCAGTTCTTC. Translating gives CSVVSSNEQFF.

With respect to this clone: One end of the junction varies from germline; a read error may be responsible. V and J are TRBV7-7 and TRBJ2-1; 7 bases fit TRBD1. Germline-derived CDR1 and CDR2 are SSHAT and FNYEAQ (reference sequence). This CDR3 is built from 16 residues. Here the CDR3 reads CASSPLDRPSYNEQFF. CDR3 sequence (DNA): TGTGCTAGCAGCCCCTTGGACAGGCCCTCCTACAATGAGCAGTTCTTC.